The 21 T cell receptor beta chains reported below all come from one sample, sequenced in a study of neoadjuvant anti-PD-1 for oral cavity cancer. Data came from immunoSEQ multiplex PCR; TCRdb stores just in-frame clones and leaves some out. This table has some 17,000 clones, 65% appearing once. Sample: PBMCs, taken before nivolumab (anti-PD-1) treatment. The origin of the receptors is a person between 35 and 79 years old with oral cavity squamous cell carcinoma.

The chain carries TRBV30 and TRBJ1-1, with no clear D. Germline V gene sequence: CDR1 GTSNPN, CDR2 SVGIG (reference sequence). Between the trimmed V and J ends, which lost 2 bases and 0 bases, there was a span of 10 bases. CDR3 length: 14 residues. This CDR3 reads CAWSKAFLNTEAFF. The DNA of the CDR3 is TGTGCCTGGAGTAAGGCTTTCCTGAACACTGAAGCTTTCTTT.

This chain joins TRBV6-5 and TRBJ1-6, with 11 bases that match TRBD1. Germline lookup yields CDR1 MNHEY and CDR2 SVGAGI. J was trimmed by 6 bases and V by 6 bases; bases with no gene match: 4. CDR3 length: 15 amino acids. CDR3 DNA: TGTGCCAGCAGGACCGGACAGGGGGCTAATTCACCCCTCCACTTT. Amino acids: CASRTGQGANSPLHF.

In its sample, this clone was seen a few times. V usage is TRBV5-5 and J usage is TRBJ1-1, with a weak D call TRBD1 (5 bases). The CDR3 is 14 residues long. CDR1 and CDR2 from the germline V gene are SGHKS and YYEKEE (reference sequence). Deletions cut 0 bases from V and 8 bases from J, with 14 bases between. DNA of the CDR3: TGTGCCAGCAGCTTGGATTGGGGGAGACTCGAAGCTTTCTTT. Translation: CASSLDWGRLEAFF. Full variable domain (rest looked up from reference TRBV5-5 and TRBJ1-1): DAGVTQSPTHLIKTRGQQVTLRCSPISGHKSVSWYQQVLGQGPQFIFQYYEKEERGRGNFPDRFSARQFPNYSSELNVNALLLGDSALYLCASSLDWGRLEAFFGQGTRLTVV.

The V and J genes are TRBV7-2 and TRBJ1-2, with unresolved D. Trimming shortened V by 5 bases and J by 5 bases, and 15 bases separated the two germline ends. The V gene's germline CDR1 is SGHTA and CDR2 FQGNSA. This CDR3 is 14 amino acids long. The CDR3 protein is CASSPGAGTYGYTF. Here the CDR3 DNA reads TGTGCCAGCAGCCCAGGCGCGGGAACATATGGCTACACCTTC.

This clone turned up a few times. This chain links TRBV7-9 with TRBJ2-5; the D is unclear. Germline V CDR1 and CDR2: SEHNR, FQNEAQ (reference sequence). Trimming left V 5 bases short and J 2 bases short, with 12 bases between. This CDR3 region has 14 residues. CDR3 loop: CASSQVGKQETQYF. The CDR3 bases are TGTGCCAGCAGCCAGGTGGGGAAACAAGAGACCCAGTACTTC.

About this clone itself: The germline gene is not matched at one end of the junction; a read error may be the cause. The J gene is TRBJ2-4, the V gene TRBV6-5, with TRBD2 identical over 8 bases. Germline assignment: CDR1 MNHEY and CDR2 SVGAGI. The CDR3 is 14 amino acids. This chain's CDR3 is CASSHSGRGDIQYF. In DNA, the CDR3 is TGTGCCAGCAGTCACTCCGGGAGGGGTGACATTCAGTACTTC.

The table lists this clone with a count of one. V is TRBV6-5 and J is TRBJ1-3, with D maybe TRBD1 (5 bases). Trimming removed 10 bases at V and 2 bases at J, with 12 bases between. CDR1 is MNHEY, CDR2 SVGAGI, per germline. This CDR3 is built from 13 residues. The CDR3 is CATSRGTGNTIYF. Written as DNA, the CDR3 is TGTGCCACCAGCCGGGGGACTGGAAACACCATATATTTT.

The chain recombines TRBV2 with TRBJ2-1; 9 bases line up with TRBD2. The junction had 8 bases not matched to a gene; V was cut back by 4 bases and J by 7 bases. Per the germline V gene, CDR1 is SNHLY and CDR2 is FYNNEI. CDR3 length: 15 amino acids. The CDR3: CASSASIAGENEQFF. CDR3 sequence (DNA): TGTGCCAGCAGTGCTTCGATAGCGGGAGAGAATGAGCAGTTCTTC.

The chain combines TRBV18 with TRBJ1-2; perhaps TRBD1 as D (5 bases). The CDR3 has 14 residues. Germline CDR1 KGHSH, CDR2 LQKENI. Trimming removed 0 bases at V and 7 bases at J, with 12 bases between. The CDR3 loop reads CASSPPVAGTGYTF. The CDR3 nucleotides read TGTGCCAGCTCACCACCGGTCGCAGGGACTGGCTACACCTTC.

The CDR3 coding sequence is TGTGCTAGTGGTGGGGTCGTTTCTAACTATGGCTACACCTTC. This translates into CASGGVVSNYGYTF. V is TRBV12-5 and J is TRBJ1-2; the D is unclear. The germline CDR1 and CDR2 sequences are LGHNT and FRNRAP. The CDR3 totals 14 residues. Trimming cost V 5 bases and J 0 bases, with 10 bases left between them.

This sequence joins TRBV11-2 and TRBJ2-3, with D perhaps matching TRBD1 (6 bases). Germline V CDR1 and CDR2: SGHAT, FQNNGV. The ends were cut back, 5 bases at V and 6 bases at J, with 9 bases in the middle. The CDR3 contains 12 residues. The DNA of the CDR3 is TGTGCCAGCAGCCAGACAGGTGATACGCAGTATTTT. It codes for CASSQTGDTQYF.

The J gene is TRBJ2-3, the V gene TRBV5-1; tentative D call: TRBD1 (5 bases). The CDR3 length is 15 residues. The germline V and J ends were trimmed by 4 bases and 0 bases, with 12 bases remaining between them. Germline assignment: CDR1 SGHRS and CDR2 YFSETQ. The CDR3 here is CASSARQTSTDTQYF. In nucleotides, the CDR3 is TGCGCCAGCAGCGCAAGACAGACTAGCACAGATACGCAGTATTTT.

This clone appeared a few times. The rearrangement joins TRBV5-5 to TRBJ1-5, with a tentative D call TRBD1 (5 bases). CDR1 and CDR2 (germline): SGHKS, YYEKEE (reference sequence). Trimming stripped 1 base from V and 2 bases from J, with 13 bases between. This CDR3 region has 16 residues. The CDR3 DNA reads TGTGCCAGCAGCTTGTCCCTTTGGGGCGGCAATCAGCCCCAGCATTTT. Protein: CASSLSLWGGNQPQHF.

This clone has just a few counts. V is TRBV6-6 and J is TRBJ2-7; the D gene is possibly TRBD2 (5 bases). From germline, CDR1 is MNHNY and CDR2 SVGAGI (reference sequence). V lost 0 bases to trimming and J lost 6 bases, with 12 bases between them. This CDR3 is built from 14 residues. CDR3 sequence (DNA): TGTGCCAGCAGTTACTCACTAGACAAGAGCGAGCAGTACTTC. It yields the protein CASSYSLDKSEQYF.

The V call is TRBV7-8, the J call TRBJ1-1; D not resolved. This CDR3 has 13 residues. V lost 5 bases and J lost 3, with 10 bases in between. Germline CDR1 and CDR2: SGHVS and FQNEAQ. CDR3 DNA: TGTGCCAGCAGCCCCGGCCGGGACACTGAAGCTTTCTTT. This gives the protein CASSPGRDTEAFF.

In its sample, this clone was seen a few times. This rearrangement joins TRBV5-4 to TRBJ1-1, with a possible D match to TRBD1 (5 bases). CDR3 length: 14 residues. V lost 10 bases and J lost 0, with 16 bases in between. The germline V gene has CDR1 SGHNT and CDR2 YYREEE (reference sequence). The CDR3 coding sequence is TGTGCCTCTCGGGGGGAGGGAGTGAACACTGAAGCTTTCTTT. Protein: CASRGEGVNTEAFF.

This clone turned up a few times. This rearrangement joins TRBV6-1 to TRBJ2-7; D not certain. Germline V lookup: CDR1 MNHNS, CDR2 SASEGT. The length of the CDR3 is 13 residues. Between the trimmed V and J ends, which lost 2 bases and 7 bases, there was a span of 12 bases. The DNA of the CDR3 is TGTGCCAGCAGTGAATTTGGGTTGGGGGAGCAGTACTTC. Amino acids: CASSEFGLGEQYF.

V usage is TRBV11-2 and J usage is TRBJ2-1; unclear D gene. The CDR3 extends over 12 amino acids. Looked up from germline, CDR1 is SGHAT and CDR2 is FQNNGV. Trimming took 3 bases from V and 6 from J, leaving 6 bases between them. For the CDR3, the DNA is TGTGCCAGCAGCTTGGTTAGCAATGAGCAGTTCTTC. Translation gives CASSLVSNEQFF. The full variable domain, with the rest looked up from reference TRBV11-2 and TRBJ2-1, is EAGVAQSPRYKIIEKRQSVAFWCNPISGHATLYWYQQILGQGPKLLIQFQNNGVVDDSQLPKDRFSAERLKGVDSTLKIQPAKLEDSAVYLCASSLVSNEQFFGPGTRLTVL.

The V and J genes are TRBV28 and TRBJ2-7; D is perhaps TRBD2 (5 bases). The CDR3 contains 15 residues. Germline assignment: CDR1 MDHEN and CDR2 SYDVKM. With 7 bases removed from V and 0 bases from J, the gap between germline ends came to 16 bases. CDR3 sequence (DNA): TGTGCCAGCACTCTCGGAGGTCTGAGCTCCTACGAGCAGTACTTC. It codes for CASTLGGLSSYEQYF.

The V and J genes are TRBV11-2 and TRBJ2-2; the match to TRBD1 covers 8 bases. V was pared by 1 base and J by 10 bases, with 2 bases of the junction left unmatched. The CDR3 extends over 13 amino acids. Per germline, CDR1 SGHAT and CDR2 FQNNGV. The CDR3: CASSLGDRTELFF. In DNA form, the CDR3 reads TGTGCCAGCAGCTTAGGGGACAGGACGGAGCTGTTTTTT.

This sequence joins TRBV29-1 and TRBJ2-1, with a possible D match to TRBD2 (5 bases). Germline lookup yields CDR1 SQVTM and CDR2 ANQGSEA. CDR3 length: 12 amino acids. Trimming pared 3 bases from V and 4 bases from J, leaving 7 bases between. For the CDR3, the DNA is TGCAGCGTTGACACGGGATACAATGAGCAGTTCTTC. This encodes CSVDTGYNEQFF.